One sample yielded the 21 T cell receptor beta chains listed below, sequenced in a study of T cell repertoires in cytomegalovirus infection. One entry per CDR3 protein results from TCRdb running MiXCR on the reads. Of hundreds of thousands of distinct CDR3 sequences in the sample, 40% to 50% were seen once. Antigens for these TCRs are unknown. The sample here was cultured PBMCs, taken from culture after CMV antigen stimulation. The receptors were gathered from a human donor in good health (CMV status not recorded). Some clones in this sample may be carry-over from other donors' samples.

The J gene is TRBJ2-3, the V gene TRBV5-1; a weak D match, TRBD1 (5 bases). V dropped 1 base and J dropped 5 bases, with 11 bases sitting between them. The CDR3 is 14 amino acids. Germline values: CDR1 SGHRS, CDR2 YFSETQ. CDR3 sequence reads: CASSLIPGLDTQYF. Here the CDR3 DNA reads TGCGCCAGCAGCTTGATACCAGGGTTAGATACGCAGTATTTT.

In its sample, this clonotype was seen a few times. The rearrangement uses TRBV5-4 and TRBJ2-7; either TRBD1 or TRBD2 may fit D (5 bases each). Germline V gene lookup returns CDR1 SGHNT and CDR2 YYREEE (reference sequence). The V end was cut by 3 bases, the J end by 2 bases, with 12 bases between. The CDR3 length is 14 residues. The CDR3 reads CASSSGRLAYEQYF. CDR3 DNA sequence: TGTGCCAGCAGCTCGGGACGGTTGGCCTACGAGCAGTACTTC.

The rearrangement uses TRBV19 and TRBJ1-5; TRBD1 matches at 7 bases. This CDR3 contains 15 residues. The V gene end was trimmed by 5 bases and the J gene end by 6 bases; junction bases not matched to a gene: 10. CDR1 is LNHDA and CDR2 is SQIVND in the germline V gene (reference sequence). Written as DNA, the CDR3 is TGTGCCAGTAGTCTCTACTGGACAGGAGGTCAGCCCCAGCATTTT. Encoded protein: CASSLYWTGGQPQHF.

The chain couples TRBV11-2 to TRBJ1-4, with 12 bases matching TRBD1. CDR1 and CDR2 (germline): SGHAT, FQNNGV. This CDR3 comprises 19 residues. J lost 2 bases, V lost 5 bases, and 12 bases had no gene match. The CDR3 DNA reads TGTGCCAGCAGCCGGGGACAGGGGGCCACGTTCAGGACTAATGAAAAACTGTTTTTT. Its translation is CASSRGQGATFRTNEKLFF.

This chain connects TRBV7-8 to TRBJ1-5, with no clear D. Trimming shortened V by 3 bases and J by 4 bases, and 7 bases separated the two germline ends. CDR3 length equals 13 residues. The V gene's germline CDR1 is SGHVS and CDR2 FQNEAQ. DNA of the CDR3: TGTGCCAGCAGCTTGGTGGTGAATCAGCCCCAGCATTTT. It translates to CASSLVVNQPQHF.

Only a few counts were recorded for this clonotype. V is TRBV6-1 and J is TRBJ1-4; perhaps TRBD1 as D (6 bases). The length of the CDR3 is 16 residues. Trimming pared 4 bases from V and 7 bases from J, leaving 19 bases between. Germline assignment: CDR1 MNHNS and CDR2 SASEGT. The CDR3 DNA reads TGTGCCAGCAGTGGACGAAACAGGGAGTGGGGTGAAAAACTGTTTTTT. The encoded protein is CASSGRNREWGEKLFF.

The chain links TRBV10-3 to TRBJ2-3; the D gene is possibly TRBD2 (5 bases). Germline values: CDR1 ENHRY, CDR2 SYGVKD. There are 12 residues in the CDR3. Trimming took off 3 bases at V and 5 bases at J, with 6 bases between the two ends. CDR3 residues: CAISEGRDTQYF. As DNA, the CDR3 is TGTGCCATCAGTGAAGGGAGAGATACGCAGTATTTT.

V and J are TRBV2 and TRBJ2-1, with D perhaps matching TRBD2 (5 bases). V was clipped by 8 bases and J by 10 bases, with 12 bases between them. This CDR3 region has 11 residues. Germline V CDR1 and CDR2: SNHLY, FYNNEI. The CDR3 region has the DNA TGTGCCAGCTCTCCCCCGGGGGAGCAGTTCTTC. Amino acids: CASSPPGEQFF.

This clonotype was detected a few times. V gene TRBV7-2 combines with J gene TRBJ1-3; unclear D gene. Per the germline V gene, CDR1 is SGHTA and CDR2 is FQGNSA. V gave up 4 bases and J gave up 0 bases, with 10 bases separating them. This CDR3 is built from 15 residues. The CDR3 sequence: CASSSFLSSGNTIYF. The CDR3 region has the DNA TGTGCCAGCAGCTCCTTCCTCTCCTCTGGAAACACCATATATTTT.

The V gene is TRBV7-4, the J gene TRBJ2-5; possibly TRBD1 or TRBD2 for D (5 bases each). Trimming cost V 4 bases and J 2 bases, with 11 bases left between them. This CDR3 comprises 14 residues. In germline, CDR1 is SGHVT, CDR2 SQSDAQ. CDR3 loop: CASSSEGRQETQYF. In DNA, the CDR3 is TGTGCCAGCAGCTCAGAGGGGAGACAAGAGACCCAGTACTTC.

This clonotype was seen a handful of times. The chain links TRBV11-2 to TRBJ2-1; TRBD1 matches at 8 bases. Looked up from germline, CDR1 is SGHAT and CDR2 is FQNNGV. After removal of 5 bases from V and 12 bases from J, the junction contained 9 bases not matched to a gene. CDR3 length: 13 amino acids. CDR3: CASSPMDRVGQFF. CDR3 in DNA: TGTGCCAGCAGCCCAATGGACAGGGTAGGGCAGTTCTTC.

The rearrangement joins TRBV12-3 or TRBV12-4 to TRBJ1-2, with TRBD1 matching 9 bases. V was pared by 5 bases and J by 4 bases, with 11 bases of the junction left unmatched. The CDR3 is made up of 16 amino acids. The CDR3 DNA is TGTGCCAGCAGTCGAACCCCAGGACAGGGGCTCTATGGCTACACCTTC. It yields the protein CASSRTPGQGLYGYTF.

This clonotype was recorded a few times. In DNA form, the CDR3 reads TGTGCCAGCAGCACCCGACAGGGTTACCAGCCCCAGCATTTT. Protein: CASSTRQGYQPQHF. This chain joins TRBV7-2 and TRBJ1-5; 7 nucleotides agree with TRBD1. Germline loops: CDR1 SGHTA, CDR2 FQGNSA. V was pared by 5 bases and J by 7 bases, with 8 bases of the junction left unmatched. This CDR3 has 14 amino acids.

This chain uses TRBV6-1 with TRBJ1-1, with 9 bases lining up with TRBD1. CDR1 and CDR2 from the germline V gene are MNHNS and SASEGT. J was trimmed by 4 bases and V by 6 bases; bases with no gene match: 12. The CDR3 runs 16 residues. CDR3 nucleotide sequence: TGTGCCAGCAGCAACGACAGGGGGGCGGCACCCACTGAAGCTTTCTTT. Its translation is CASSNDRGAAPTEAFF.

The rearrangement joins TRBV6-5 to TRBJ1-2; D is perhaps TRBD1 (5 bases). CDR3 length: 13 residues. Germline values: CDR1 MNHEY, CDR2 SVGAGI. V was shortened by 5 bases and J by 2 bases, with 9 bases between the two germline ends. The CDR3 here is CASSRRVNYGYTF. Here the CDR3 DNA reads TGTGCCAGCAGTCGCAGGGTAAACTATGGCTACACCTTC.

The CDR3 region is CASSMRDTPGRGMYF. The DNA of the CDR3 is TGTGCCAGTAGTATGCGGGATACACCGGGACGGGGAATGTACTTC. This rearrangement joins TRBV19 to TRBJ2-4; D might be TRBD2 (6 bases). The V gene's germline CDR1 is LNHDA and CDR2 SQIVND (reference sequence). This CDR3 has 15 amino acids. Trimming stripped 3 bases from V and 15 bases from J, with 24 bases between.

The table lists this clonotype with a few counts. The V and J genes are TRBV7-8 and TRBJ2-1, with D hard to call. Germline CDR1 and CDR2: SGHVS and FQNEAQ. This CDR3 is built from 12 residues. Trimming took 5 bases from V and 7 from J, leaving 9 bases between them. The CDR3 reads CASSNRRNEQFF. The DNA for the CDR3 is TGTGCCAGCAGCAATAGAAGGAATGAGCAGTTCTTC.

This clonotype has only a few counts. This chain joins TRBV12-3 or TRBV12-4 and TRBJ1-1; D call uncertain. Trimming took 3 bases from V and 10 from J, leaving 9 bases between them. CDR3 size: 11 residues. The CDR3 coding sequence is TGTGCCAGCAGTTTTTCCGGTATAGCTTTCTTT. Translating it yields CASSFSGIAFF.

This clonotype showed up just a few times. This chain uses TRBV6-2 or TRBV6-3 with TRBJ1-2; D is ambiguous. The ends were cut back, 6 bases at V and 8 bases at J, with 13 bases in the middle. CDR3 length equals 12 residues. Per the germline V gene, CDR1 is MNHEY and CDR2 is SVGEGT. The DNA for the CDR3 is TGTGCCAGCAGACCCCGGACGAGAGGCTACACCTTC. Translated, it gives CASRPRTRGYTF.

There are a few counts of this clonotype. The CDR3 protein is CASSIGDGRETQYF. In DNA form, the CDR3 reads TGTGCCAGTAGTATAGGAGATGGGAGGGAGACCCAGTACTTC. The rearrangement joins TRBV19 to TRBJ2-5, with a possible D match to TRBD2 (6 bases). The CDR3 has 14 residues. The V end lost 1 base, the J end lost 5 bases, and 11 bases lay between the germline ends. Germline V gene lookup returns CDR1 LNHDA and CDR2 SQIVND (reference sequence). Supplemented by reference TRBV19 and TRBJ2-5, the full variable domain reads DGGITQSPKYLFRKEGQNVTLSCEQNLNHDAMYWYRQDPGQGLRLIYYSQIVNDFQKGDIAEGYSVSREKKESFPLTVTSAQKNPTAFYLCASSIGDGRETQYFGPGTRLLVL.

The chain couples TRBV23-1 to TRBJ2-1; TRBD2 matches 10 bases. TRBV23-1 is flagged as an ORF with uncertain function. J lost 5 bases, V lost 2 bases, and 9 bases had no gene match. CDR3 size: 17 residues. This CDR3 reads CASSQKREGPFDNEQFF. DNA for the CDR3: TGCGCCAGCAGTCAAAAGCGGGAGGGCCCCTTTGACAATGAGCAGTTCTTC.